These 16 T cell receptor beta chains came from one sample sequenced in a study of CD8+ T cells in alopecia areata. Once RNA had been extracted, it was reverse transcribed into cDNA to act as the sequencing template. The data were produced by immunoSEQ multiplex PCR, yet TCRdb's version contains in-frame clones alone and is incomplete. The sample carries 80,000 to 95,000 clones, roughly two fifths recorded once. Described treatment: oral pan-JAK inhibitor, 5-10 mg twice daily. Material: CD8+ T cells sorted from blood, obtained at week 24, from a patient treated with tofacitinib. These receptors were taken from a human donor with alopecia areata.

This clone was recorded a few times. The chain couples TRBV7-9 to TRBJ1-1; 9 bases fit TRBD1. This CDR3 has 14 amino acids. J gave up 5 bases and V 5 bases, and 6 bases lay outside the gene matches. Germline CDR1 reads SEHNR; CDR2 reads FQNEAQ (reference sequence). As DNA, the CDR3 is TGTGCCAGCAGCACCAGACAGGGGGGGACTGAAGCTTTCTTT. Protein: CASSTRQGGTEAFF.

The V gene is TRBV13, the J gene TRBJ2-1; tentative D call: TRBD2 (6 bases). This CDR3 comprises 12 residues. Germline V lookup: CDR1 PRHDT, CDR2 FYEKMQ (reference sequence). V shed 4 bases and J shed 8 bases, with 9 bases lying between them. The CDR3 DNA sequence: TGTGCCAGCAGCTCAGGCGGGGATGAGCAGTTCTTC. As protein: CASSSGGDEQFF.

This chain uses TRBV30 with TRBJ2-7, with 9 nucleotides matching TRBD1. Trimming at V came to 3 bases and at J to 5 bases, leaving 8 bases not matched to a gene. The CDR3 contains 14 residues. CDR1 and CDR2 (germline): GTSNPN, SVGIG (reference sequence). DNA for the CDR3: TGTGCCTGGAGGGGGACAGGGTTTATCCACGAGCAGTACTTC. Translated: CAWRGTGFIHEQYF.

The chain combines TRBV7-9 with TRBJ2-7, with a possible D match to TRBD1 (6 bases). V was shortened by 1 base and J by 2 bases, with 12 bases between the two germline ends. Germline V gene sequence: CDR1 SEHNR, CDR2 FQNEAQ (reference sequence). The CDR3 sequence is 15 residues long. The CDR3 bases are TGTGCCAGCAGCTTAGGTGTGGGGGCCCCCTACGAGCAGTACTTC. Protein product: CASSLGVGAPYEQYF.

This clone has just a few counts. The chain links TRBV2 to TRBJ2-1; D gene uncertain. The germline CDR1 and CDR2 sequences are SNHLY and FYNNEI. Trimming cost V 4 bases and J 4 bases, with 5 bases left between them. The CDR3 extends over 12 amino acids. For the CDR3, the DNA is TGTGCCAGCAGTGGGGAATACAATGAGCAGTTCTTC. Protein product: CASSGEYNEQFF.

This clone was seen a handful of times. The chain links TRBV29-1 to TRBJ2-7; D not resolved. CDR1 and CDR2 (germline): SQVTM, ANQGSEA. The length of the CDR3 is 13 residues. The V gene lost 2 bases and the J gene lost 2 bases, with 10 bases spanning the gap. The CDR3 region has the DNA TGCAGCGTTGAAAAAGGTCGCCCCTACGAGCAGTACTTC. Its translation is CSVEKGRPYEQYF.

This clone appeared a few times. The CDR3 DNA sequence: TGCAGCGGACGGGACCCTCGGGACTATGGCTACACCTTC. Amino acid sequence: CSGRDPRDYGYTF. This chain connects TRBV29-1 to TRBJ1-2, with D perhaps matching TRBD1 (5 bases). Germline values: CDR1 SQVTM, CDR2 ANQGSEA. The CDR3 sequence is 13 residues long. With 7 bases removed from V and 3 bases from J, the gap between germline ends came to 15 bases.

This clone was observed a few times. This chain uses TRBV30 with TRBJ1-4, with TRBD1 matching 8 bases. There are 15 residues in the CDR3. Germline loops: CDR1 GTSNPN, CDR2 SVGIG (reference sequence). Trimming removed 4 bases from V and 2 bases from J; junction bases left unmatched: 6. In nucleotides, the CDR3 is TGTGCCTGGACCCCGTACAGGGGGACTAATGAAAAACTGTTTTTT. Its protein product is CAWTPYRGTNEKLFF. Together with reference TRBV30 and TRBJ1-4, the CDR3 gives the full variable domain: SQTIHQWPATLVQPVGSPLSLECTVEGTSNPNLYWYRQAAGRGLQLLFYSVGIGQISSEVPQNLSASRPQDRQFILSSKKLLLSDSGFYLCAWTPYRGTNEKLFFGSGTQLSVL.

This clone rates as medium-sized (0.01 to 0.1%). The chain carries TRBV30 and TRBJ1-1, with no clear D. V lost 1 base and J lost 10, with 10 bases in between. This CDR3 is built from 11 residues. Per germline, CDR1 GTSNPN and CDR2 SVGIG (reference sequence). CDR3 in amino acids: CAWSESRVAFF. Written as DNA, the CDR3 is TGTGCCTGGAGTGAGTCCCGGGTAGCTTTCTTT.

CDR3 amino acids: CASSEAGRKTQYF. The DNA of the CDR3 is TGTGCCAGCAGTGAAGCAGGGCGGAAGACCCAGTACTTC. This sequence joins TRBV6-1 and TRBJ2-5; no clear D gene. The CDR3 has 13 residues. V gave up 0 bases and J gave up 6 bases, with 8 bases separating them. Germline V gene sequence: CDR1 MNHNS, CDR2 SASEGT.

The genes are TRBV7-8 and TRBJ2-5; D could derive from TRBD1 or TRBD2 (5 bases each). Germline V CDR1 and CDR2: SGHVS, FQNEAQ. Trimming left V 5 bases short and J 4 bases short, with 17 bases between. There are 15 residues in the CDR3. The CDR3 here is CASSPGPGLGETQYF. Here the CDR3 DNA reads TGTGCCAGCAGCCCGGGACCGGGATTAGGAGAGACCCAGTACTTC.

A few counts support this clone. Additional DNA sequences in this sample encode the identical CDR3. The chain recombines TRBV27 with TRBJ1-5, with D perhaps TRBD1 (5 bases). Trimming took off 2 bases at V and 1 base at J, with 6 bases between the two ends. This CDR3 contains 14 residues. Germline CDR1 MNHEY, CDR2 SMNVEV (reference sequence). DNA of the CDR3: TGTGCCAGCAGTTTACGGGGGAGCAATCAGCCCCAGCATTTT. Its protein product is CASSLRGSNQPQHF.

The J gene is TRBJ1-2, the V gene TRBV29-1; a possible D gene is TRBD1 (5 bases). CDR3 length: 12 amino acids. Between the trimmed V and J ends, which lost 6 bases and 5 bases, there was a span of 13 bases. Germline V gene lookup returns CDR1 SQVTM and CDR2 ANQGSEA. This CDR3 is CSVVQGWYGYTF. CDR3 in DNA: TGCAGCGTCGTTCAGGGTTGGTATGGCTACACCTTC.

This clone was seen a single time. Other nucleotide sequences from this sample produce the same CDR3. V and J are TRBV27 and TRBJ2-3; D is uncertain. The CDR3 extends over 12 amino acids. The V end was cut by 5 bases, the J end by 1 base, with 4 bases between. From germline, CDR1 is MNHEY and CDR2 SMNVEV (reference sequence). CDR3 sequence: CASSLGTDTQYF. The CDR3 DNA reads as TGTGCCAGCAGTCTCGGCACAGATACGCAGTATTTT.

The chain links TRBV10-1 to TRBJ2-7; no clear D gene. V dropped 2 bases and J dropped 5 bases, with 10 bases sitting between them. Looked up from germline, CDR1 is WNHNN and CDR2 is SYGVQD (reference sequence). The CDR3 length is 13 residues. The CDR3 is CASSEGIRNEQYF. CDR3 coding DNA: TGCGCCAGCAGTGAGGGGATAAGGAACGAGCAGTACTTC.

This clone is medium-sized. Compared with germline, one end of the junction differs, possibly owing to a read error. CDR3 residues: CASSALAGPLQGF. The CDR3 DNA sequence: TGTGCCAGCAGCGCCCTAGCGGGCCCTCTCCAGGGTTTT. The V and J genes are TRBV7-9 and TRBJ2-3, with 8 bases identical to TRBD2. Germline CDR1 is SEHNR and CDR2 is FQNEAQ (reference sequence). This CDR3 region has 13 residues.